What follows are 8 T cell receptor beta chains derived from one specimen sequenced in a study of shared clonotypes between healthy human individuals (dated by TCRdb to 2020 to 2022). The library was obtained by the immunoSEQ multiplex PCR assay. TCRdb holds this immuneACCESS table with in-frame rearrangements only. Some clones are missing; in checked studies, unresolved V genes explain under half, and the rest has no known cause. The sample table contains hundreds of thousands of clones; only one count was recorded for 90% to 97% of them. The top ten hold about 0.057% of the sample. The sample consisted of naive CD4+ T cells sorted from blood. The cell subset or site label corresponds to: CD45RA+ positively selected. All receptors derive from a woman in her twenties or thirties in good health.

This clone is a singleton in its sample. The J gene is TRBJ2-7, the V gene TRBV6-1; TRBD1 agrees at 7 bases. The CDR3 totals 13 residues. CDR1 MNHNS and CDR2 SASEGT come from the germline V gene. The J segment lost 6 bases and the V segment lost 5 bases, leaving 7 bases of the junction unmatched. For the CDR3, the DNA is TGTGCCAGCAGTATGACAGGGACCCGCGAGCAGTACTTC. It translates to CASSMTGTREQYF.

A remark on this clone: At the DNA level, this CDR3 is encoded by other sequences in the same sample as well. This chain connects TRBV5-4 to TRBJ2-3; D is uncertain. Germline assignment: CDR1 SGHNT and CDR2 YYREEE (reference sequence). Trimming pared 4 bases from V and 0 bases from J, leaving 3 bases between. This CDR3 region has 12 residues. CDR3 residues: CASSLSTDTQYF. For the CDR3, the DNA is TGTGCCAGCAGCCTCAGCACAGATACGCAGTATTTT.

The chain combines TRBV11-2 with TRBJ1-4, with 11 bases matching TRBD1. The J segment lost 10 bases and the V segment lost 6 bases, leaving 4 bases of the junction unmatched. The CDR3 runs to 13 residues. Germline V gene lookup returns CDR1 SGHAT and CDR2 FQNNGV. In DNA form, the CDR3 reads TGTGCCAGCAGGGACAGGGGGCATGGAAAACTGTTTTTT. Translating gives CASRDRGHGKLFF.

J is TRBJ2-3 and V is TRBV19, with 7 positions matching TRBD1. V gave up 11 bases and J gave up 2 bases; unmatched junction bases: 7. The CDR3 has 13 amino acids. Germline V gene sequence: CDR1 LNHDA, CDR2 SQIVND (reference sequence). The CDR3 is CASGTAVTDTQYF. DNA for the CDR3: TGTGCCTCGGGGACAGCGGTCACAGATACGCAGTATTTT.

The chain has TRBV11-2 and TRBJ1-6; the match to TRBD1 covers 7 bases. V shed 2 bases and J 7 bases; nucleotides not matched to a gene: 8. Germline V gives CDR1 SGHAT, CDR2 FQNNGV. The CDR3 is 16 amino acids. CDR3 nucleotides: TGTGCCAGCAGCTTACCCCGACAGGGAGAGAATTCACCCCTCCACTTT. Its translation is CASSLPRQGENSPLHF.

This sequence joins TRBV28 and TRBJ2-1; D is undetermined. Trimming took off 7 bases at V and 6 bases at J, with 13 bases between the two ends. The CDR3 totals 13 residues. Germline lookup yields CDR1 MDHEN and CDR2 SYDVKM. CDR3 amino acids: CASNPSVRNEQFF. The CDR3 DNA follows: TGTGCCAGCAACCCCTCGGTCCGCAATGAGCAGTTCTTC.

The rearrangement uses TRBV5-1 and TRBJ1-3; 8 bases are a match to TRBD1. The CDR3 sequence is 14 residues long. Germline CDR1 and CDR2: SGHRS and YFSETQ. Trimming cost V 7 bases and J 2 bases; bases outside gene matches: 5. The CDR3 coding sequence is TGCGCCAGCGGAACAGGGGGAACTGGAAACACCATATATTTT. Translation gives CASGTGGTGNTIYF. Full variable domain (remainder filled in from reference TRBV5-1 and TRBJ1-3): KAGVTQTPRYLIKTRGQQVTLSCSPISGHRSVSWYQQTPGQGLQFLFEYFSETQRNKGNFPGRFSGRQFSNSRSEMNVSTLELGDSALYLCASGTGGTGNTIYFGEGSWLTVV.

The CDR3 bases are TGTGCCAGCTCACCGTCGGGGATGTCCTACAATGAGCAGTTCTTC. The encoded protein is CASSPSGMSYNEQFF. The chain has TRBV18 and TRBJ2-1; tentatively, D is TRBD2 (5 bases). The V and J ends lost 3 bases and 1 base respectively, with 10 bases between them. This CDR3 is 15 amino acids long. The germline V gene encodes CDR1 KGHSH and CDR2 LQKENI.